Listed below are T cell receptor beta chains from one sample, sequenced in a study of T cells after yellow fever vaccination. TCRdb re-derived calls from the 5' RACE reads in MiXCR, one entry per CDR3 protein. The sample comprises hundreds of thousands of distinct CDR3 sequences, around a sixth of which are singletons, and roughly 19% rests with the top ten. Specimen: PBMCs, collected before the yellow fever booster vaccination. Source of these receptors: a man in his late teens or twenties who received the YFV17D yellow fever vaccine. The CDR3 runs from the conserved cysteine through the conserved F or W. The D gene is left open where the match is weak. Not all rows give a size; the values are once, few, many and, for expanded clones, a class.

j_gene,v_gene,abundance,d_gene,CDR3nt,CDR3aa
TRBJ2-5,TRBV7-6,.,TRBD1,TGTGCCAGCAGCACAGGGGATTTCCAAGAGACCCAGTACTTC,CASSTGDFQETQYF
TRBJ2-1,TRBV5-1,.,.,TGCGCCAGCAGCCTCCGGGCAGACAATGAGCAGTTCTTC,CASSLRADNEQFF
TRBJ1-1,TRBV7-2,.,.,TGTGCCAGCAGCGCGCAGGGTGGGGGCTACACTGAAGCTTTCTTT,CASSAQGGGYTEAFF
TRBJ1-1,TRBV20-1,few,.,TGCAGTGCTAGTTCCGGTGGGGCGAACACTGAAGCTTTCTTT,CSASSGGANTEAFF
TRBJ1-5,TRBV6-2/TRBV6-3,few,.,TGTGCCAGCAGTGGGCCGGGAGGTTGGGGCAATCAGCCCCAGCATTTT,CASSGPGGWGNQPQHF
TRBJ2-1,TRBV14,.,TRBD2,TGTGCCAGCACCCGGACTAGCGGACACAATGAGCAGTTCTTC,CASTRTSGHNEQFF
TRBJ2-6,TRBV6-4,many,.,TGTGCCAGCAGTGAAGCCAGTGCTGGGGCCAACGTCCTGACTTTC,CASSEASAGANVLTF
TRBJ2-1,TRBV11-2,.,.,TGTGCCAGCAGCCACCCTGCACCCTCCTACAATGAGCAGTTCTTC,CASSHPAPSYNEQFF
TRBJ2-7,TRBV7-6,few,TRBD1,TGTGCCAGCAGCTTAGTTTACCCCGGACAGGGGTTTGAAGGCGAGCAGTACTTC,CASSLVYPGQGFEGEQYF
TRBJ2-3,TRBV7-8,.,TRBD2,TGTGCCAGCAACCCTAGCGGGGGGGCGGGGGATACGCAGTATTTT,CASNPSGGAGDTQYF
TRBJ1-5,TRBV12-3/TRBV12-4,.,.,TGTGCCAGCAGCTTCGTTGGGAGCAATCAGCCCCAGCATTTT,CASSFVGSNQPQHF
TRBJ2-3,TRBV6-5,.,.,TGTGCCAGCAGTTCTGTGGTAACTAGCACAGATACGCAGTATTTT,CASSSVVTSTDTQYF
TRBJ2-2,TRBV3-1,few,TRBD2,TGTGCCAGCAGCGCCACTAGCGGGGGGGCAGCCGGGGAGCTGTTTTTT,CASSATSGGAAGELFF
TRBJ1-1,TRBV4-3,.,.,TGCGCCAGCAGCCAAGATAGAGTCACCGCTGATCCTGAAGCTTTCTTT,CASSQDRVTADPEAFF
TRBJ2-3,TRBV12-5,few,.,TGTGCTAGTGGTCCGCCCCTTGTAAGGGCAGATACGCAGTATTTT,CASGPPLVRADTQYF
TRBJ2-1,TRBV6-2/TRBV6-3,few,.,TGTGCCAGCACCGATAGGACCCTAGGGGGGCAGTTCTTC,CASTDRTLGGQFF
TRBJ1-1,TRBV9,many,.,TGTGCCAGCAGCGTATCCGGAATGAACACTGAAGCTTTCTTT,CASSVSGMNTEAFF
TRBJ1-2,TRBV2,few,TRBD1,TGTGCCAGCAGTTTCCCGACAGGGTACTATGGCTACACCTTC,CASSFPTGYYGYTF
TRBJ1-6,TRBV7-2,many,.,TGTGCCAGCAGGGCTCTGGGTTCCTATAATTCACCCCTCCACTTT,CASRALGSYNSPLHF
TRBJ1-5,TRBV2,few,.,TGTGCCAGCAGTGACAGGGAGGGTGGTCAGCCCCAGCATTTT,CASSDREGGQPQHF
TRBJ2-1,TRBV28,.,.,TGTGCCAGCAGAACCGGGAGCAACTACAATGAGCAGTTCTTC,CASRTGSNYNEQFF
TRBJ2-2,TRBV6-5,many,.,TGTGCCAGCAGTGCGCCGAACACCGGGGAGCTGTTTTTT,CASSAPNTGELFF
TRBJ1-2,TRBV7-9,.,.,TGTGCCAGCAGAAAACCACCCTGGGACACTCGCGCGCATGGCTACACCTTC,CASRKPPWDTRAHGYTF
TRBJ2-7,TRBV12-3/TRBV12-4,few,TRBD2,TGTGCCAGCAGTTTCGAAGCGGGGGGAAACGAGCAGTACTTC,CASSFEAGGNEQYF
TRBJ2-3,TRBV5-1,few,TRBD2,TGCGCCAGCAGCCTAGGGACTAGAACACTAGATACGCAGTATTTT,CASSLGTRTLDTQYF
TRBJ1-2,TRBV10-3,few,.,TGTGCCATCAGAGGCGTCAGGTCGGTGGATGGCTACACCTTC,CAIRGVRSVDGYTF
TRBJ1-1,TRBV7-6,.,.,TGTGCCAGCAGCTTTGCTGGGACGAACACTGAAGCTTTCTTT,CASSFAGTNTEAFF
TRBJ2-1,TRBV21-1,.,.,TGTGCCAGCAGCAAAGCGCTTCGCGGAAGCTCCTACAATGAGCAGTTCTTC,CASSKALRGSSYNEQFF
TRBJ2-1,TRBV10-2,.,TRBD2,TGCGCCAGCCGCCCTGAGCGGGGAAATGAGCAGTTCTTC,CASRPERGNEQFF
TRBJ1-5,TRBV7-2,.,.,TGTGCCAGCAGTCGTACGGACACACTTTATCAGCCCCAGCATTTT,CASSRTDTLYQPQHF
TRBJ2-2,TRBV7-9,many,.,TGTGCCAGCAGCTCAACCCCGGGGCCCAACACCGGGGAGCTGTTTTTT,CASSSTPGPNTGELFF
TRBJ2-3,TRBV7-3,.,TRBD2,TGTGCCAGCAGCCCCAACGGCGGGGGACGAGATACGCAGTATTTT,CASSPNGGGRDTQYF
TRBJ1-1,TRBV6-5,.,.,TGTGCCAGCAGTCCCCACGGCCTAAGGACTGAAGCTTTCTTT,CASSPHGLRTEAFF
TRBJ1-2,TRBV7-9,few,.,TGTGCCAGCAGCCGGACGCATCAGCATGGCTACACCTTC,CASSRTHQHGYTF
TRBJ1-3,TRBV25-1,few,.,TGTGCCAGCAGTACCCTGTCCTCTGGAAACACCATATATTTT,CASSTLSSGNTIYF
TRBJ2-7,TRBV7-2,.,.,TGTGCCAGCAGCCCTAGCGCCAGCCCCTACGAGCAGTACTTC,CASSPSASPYEQYF
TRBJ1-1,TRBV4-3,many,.,TGCGCCAGCAGCCAAGGGAGCGAAGCTTTCTTT,CASSQGSEAFF
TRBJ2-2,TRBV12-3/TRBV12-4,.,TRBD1,TGTGCCAGCAGTTCAAAATCCGGGACAGGGAGAGGGGAGCTGTTTTTT,CASSSKSGTGRGELFF
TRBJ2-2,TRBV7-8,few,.,TGTGCCAGCGTGAAGGGCGGGGAGCTGTTTTTT,CASVKGGELFF
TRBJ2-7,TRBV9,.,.,TGTGCCAGCAGCGCCCGGGACCGAACCTCCTACGAGCAGTACTTC,CASSARDRTSYEQYF
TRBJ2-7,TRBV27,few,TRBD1,TGTGCCAGCAGGTCGAGGGGACAGGGGGCGGGGGAGCAGTACTTC,CASRSRGQGAGEQYF
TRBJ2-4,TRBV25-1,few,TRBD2,TGTGCCAGCAGTGAAGGGACTAGCGGGGGGAACATTCAGTACTTC,CASSEGTSGGNIQYF
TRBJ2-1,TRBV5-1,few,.,TGCGCCAGCAGCTTGGAGGGCAGACAGTCAGAGCAGTTCTTC,CASSLEGRQSEQFF
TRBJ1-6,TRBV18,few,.,TGTGCCAGCTCATCCGGGCAGGCGGCTCGGTCACCCCTCCACTTT,CASSSGQAARSPLHF
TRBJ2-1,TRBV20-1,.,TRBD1,TGCAGTGCAAGGGACAGGGAAACCTACAATGAGCAGTTCTTC,CSARDRETYNEQFF
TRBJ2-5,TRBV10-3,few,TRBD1,TGTGCCATCAGCACGGACAGGGAGGAGACCCAGTACTTC,CAISTDREETQYF
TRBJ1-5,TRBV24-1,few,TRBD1,TGTGCCACCAGTGACGCCTCAGGGGGCCGTCAGCCCCAGCATTTT,CATSDASGGRQPQHF
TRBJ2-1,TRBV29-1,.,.,TGCAGCGTCTTCGGGACTTCTTCCTACAATGAGCAGTTCTTC,CSVFGTSSYNEQFF
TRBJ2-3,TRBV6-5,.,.,TGTGCCAGCAGTTACGCGGACGGCACAGATACGCAGTATTTT,CASSYADGTDTQYF